Listed here are 26 T cell receptor beta chains from one sample, sequenced in a study of blood T cell repertoires in COVID-19. Some clones are missing from TCRdb's copy, which holds only in-frame ones; the method was immunoSEQ multiplex PCR. The data contain hundreds of thousands of clones, approximately 85% of them singletons. Sequencing was done on a sample of peripheral blood. The receptor set was obtained from a man aged 50 or older with active or convalescent COVID-19.

The chain is built from TRBV18 and TRBJ1-1; D not resolved. This CDR3 comprises 16 residues. The germline gives CDR1 KGHSH, CDR2 LQKENI. Trimming removed 3 bases at V and 0 bases at J, with 14 bases between. CDR3 amino acids: CASSPSTTAMNTEAFF. The DNA for the CDR3 is TGTGCCAGCTCACCCTCGACAACCGCCATGAACACTGAAGCTTTCTTT.

The rearrangement links TRBV6-1 to TRBJ2-7; tentatively, D is TRBD1 (6 bases). The germline V gene encodes CDR1 MNHNS and CDR2 SASEGT. The length of the CDR3 is 14 residues. V lost 2 bases and J 2 bases, leaving 10 bases between the germline ends. The CDR3 here is CASSEWDTAYEQYF. The CDR3 nucleotides read TGTGCCAGCAGTGAATGGGACACCGCCTACGAGCAGTACTTC.

This sequence joins TRBV6-5 and TRBJ2-5, with a possible D match to TRBD2 (5 bases). V gave up 0 bases and J gave up 1 base, with 9 bases separating them. This CDR3 region has 15 residues. Per germline, CDR1 MNHEY and CDR2 SVGAGI. The CDR3 protein is CASSYSVAGQETQYF. In DNA, the CDR3 is TGTGCCAGCAGTTACTCGGTCGCGGGCCAAGAGACCCAGTACTTC.

The CDR3, as DNA: TGCGCCAGCAGTTCGGGCACTAGCGGGCCCTACGAGCAGTACTTC. Amino acids: CASSSGTSGPYEQYF. The chain recombines TRBV5-1 with TRBJ2-7; 9 positions agree with TRBD2. The germline CDR1 and CDR2 sequences are SGHRS and YFSETQ. The CDR3 has 15 residues. V shed 5 bases and J 2 bases; nucleotides not matched to a gene: 8. Full variable domain (missing parts from reference TRBV5-1 and TRBJ2-7): KAGVTQTPRYLIKTRGQQVTLSCSPISGHRSVSWYQQTPGQGLQFLFEYFSETQRNKGNFPGRFSGRQFSNSRSEMNVSTLELGDSALYLCASSSGTSGPYEQYFGPGTRLTVT.

The chain links TRBV14 to TRBJ2-3; 7 bases match TRBD1. CDR1 and CDR2 (germline): SGHDN, FVKESK. Trimming at V came to 5 bases and at J to 1 base, leaving 6 bases not matched to a gene. This CDR3 has 15 amino acids. Here the CDR3 reads CASSSRQGRTDTQYF. In nucleotides, the CDR3 is TGTGCCAGCAGCTCCCGACAGGGCCGCACAGATACGCAGTATTTT.

V is TRBV5-4 and J is TRBJ2-7; D uncertain. This CDR3 contains 14 residues. Germline V gene lookup returns CDR1 SGHNT and CDR2 YYREEE (reference sequence). V gave up 0 bases and J gave up 2 bases, with 9 bases separating them. CDR3 sequence (DNA): TGTGCCAGCAGCTTGGCTGGCAGGCCCTACGAGCAGTACTTC. Its protein product is CASSLAGRPYEQYF.

The chain has TRBV9 and TRBJ1-2, with a possible D match to TRBD1 (5 bases). The CDR3 has 13 residues. V lost 7 bases and J 4 bases, leaving 14 bases between the germline ends. Germline V gives CDR1 SGDLS, CDR2 YYNGEE. CDR3 residues: CASGDSGGYGYTF. CDR3 in DNA: TGTGCCAGCGGGGACTCAGGCGGCTATGGCTACACCTTC.

The chain combines TRBV5-1 with TRBJ2-7; 12 bases agree with TRBD1. Germline V gene lookup returns CDR1 SGHRS and CDR2 YFSETQ. CDR3 length equals 17 residues. Trimming cost V 3 bases and J 3 bases; bases outside gene matches: 10. The CDR3 loop reads CASSSGTGGAWRYEQYF. CDR3 bases: TGCGCCAGCAGCTCCGGGACAGGGGGCGCTTGGCGCTACGAGCAGTACTTC.

The chain couples TRBV6-5 to TRBJ2-2, with 8 bases lining up with TRBD1. Germline CDR1 reads MNHEY; CDR2 reads SVGAGI. The CDR3 has 14 amino acids. The V and J ends lost 6 bases and 8 bases, in that order; junction bases with no gene match: 8. Here the CDR3 DNA reads TGTGCCAGCAGGCAGGGGGCATTCTCAGGGGAGCTGTTTTTT. This sequence encodes CASRQGAFSGELFF.

The chain uses TRBV18 and TRBJ2-2; TRBD2 might be the D (6 bases). From germline, CDR1 is KGHSH and CDR2 LQKENI. V gave up 0 bases and J gave up 2 bases, with 13 bases separating them. The CDR3 covers 17 residues. The CDR3 region is CASSPPWASANTGELFF. The CDR3 nucleotides read TGTGCCAGCTCACCACCGTGGGCTAGCGCCAACACCGGGGAGCTGTTTTTT.

This clone has more than one count but fewer than ten. The genes are TRBV11-2 and TRBJ1-2; TRBD1 might be the D (5 bases). Germline CDR1 reads SGHAT; CDR2 reads FQNNGV. V shed 5 bases and J shed 4 bases, with 20 bases lying between them. The CDR3 runs to 16 residues. The CDR3 region has the DNA TGTGCCAGCAGCCCCCCCGGGTACGGGGGTAGCTATGGCTACACCTTC. This encodes CASSPPGYGGSYGYTF.

This chain joins TRBV11-1 and TRBJ1-2; D possibly corresponds to TRBD1 (5 bases). This CDR3 is 15 amino acids long. Germline V CDR1 and CDR2: SGHAT, FQDESV (reference sequence). V was trimmed by 3 bases and J by 0 bases, leaving 11 bases between them. CDR3 amino acids: CASSLGRASNYGYTF. For the CDR3, the DNA is TGTGCCAGCAGCTTGGGCAGGGCGTCTAACTATGGCTACACCTTC.

V gene TRBV19 combines with J gene TRBJ2-3, with 13 bases lining up with TRBD2. Germline V gene data show CDR1 as LNHDA and CDR2 as SQIVND (reference sequence). CDR3 length: 17 residues. Germline trimming cut 5 bases from V and 8 bases from J; bases unmatched to any gene: 13. CDR3 coding DNA: TGTGCCAGTAGTCCCGGGACTAGCGGGAACCCCTTGGTTACGCAGTATTTT. Its translation is CASSPGTSGNPLVTQYF.

The genes are TRBV18 and TRBJ2-1; the D gene is possibly TRBD2 (6 bases). The germline gives CDR1 KGHSH, CDR2 LQKENI. V gave up 4 bases and J gave up 7 bases, with 8 bases separating them. The CDR3 length is 12 residues. Here the CDR3 reads CASSQTSNEQFF. DNA of the CDR3: TGTGCCAGCTCACAGACTAGTAATGAGCAGTTCTTC.

The chain uses TRBV7-2 and TRBJ2-7; 14 bases line up with TRBD2. This CDR3 has 18 residues. Germline CDR1 and CDR2: SGHTA and FQGNSA. V trimming: 5 bases; J trimming: 1 base; junction bases outside the gene matches: 10. The DNA of the CDR3 is TGTGCCAGCAGCCTCTACGGGACTAGCGGGAGTCCGTCCTACGAGCAGTACTTC. Its protein product is CASSLYGTSGSPSYEQYF.

The gene calls are TRBV7-9 and TRBJ1-1; D might be TRBD1 (5 bases). The V gene lost 3 bases and the J gene lost 3 bases, with 20 bases spanning the gap. The CDR3 runs 17 residues. Germline V gene lookup returns CDR1 SEHNR and CDR2 FQNEAQ (reference sequence). In DNA, the CDR3 is TGTGCCAGCAGCTTCCCCGGGCAGCGGGACTGGTACACTGAAGCTTTCTTT. Its translation is CASSFPGQRDWYTEAFF.

The chain employs TRBV27 and TRBJ2-2, with 8 bases fitting TRBD2. From germline, CDR1 is MNHEY and CDR2 SMNVEV (reference sequence). This CDR3 has 15 amino acids. V gave up 7 bases and J gave up 4 bases; unmatched junction bases: 8. CDR3: CASTRLASFTGELFF. CDR3 nucleotides: TGTGCCAGCACTAGACTAGCGTCGTTCACCGGGGAGCTGTTTTTT.

The chain uses TRBV7-2 and TRBJ1-2, with unresolved D. CDR1 and CDR2 (germline): SGHTA, FQGNSA. This CDR3 contains 14 residues. Trimming removed 7 bases at V and 4 bases at J, with 16 bases between. CDR3 region: CASTPAGAFYGYTF. The CDR3 DNA reads TGTGCCAGCACCCCGGCTGGAGCCTTCTATGGCTACACCTTC.

The chain links TRBV28 to TRBJ2-7, with D perhaps matching TRBD2 (6 bases). Germline values: CDR1 MDHEN, CDR2 SYDVKM. The length of the CDR3 is 15 residues. The V end lost 10 bases, the J end lost 2 bases, and 21 bases lay between the germline ends. The chain's CDR3 is CATKRNREFTYEQYF. CDR3 DNA: TGTGCCACCAAACGGAACCGGGAGTTCACCTACGAGCAGTACTTC.

The chain recombines TRBV2 with TRBJ1-2, with D perhaps TRBD1 (6 bases). This CDR3 contains 15 residues. The ends were cut back, 4 bases at V and 8 bases at J, with 20 bases in the middle. In germline, CDR1 is SNHLY, CDR2 FYNNEI. In DNA form, the CDR3 reads TGTGCCAGCAGTGGCCCCGGGGCCAGGGGCGTCGGCTACACCTTC. Its protein product is CASSGPGARGVGYTF.

The chain joins TRBV10-1 to TRBJ2-1, with 10 bases aligning to TRBD2. The junction had 10 bases not matched to a gene; V was cut back by 3 bases and J by 5 bases. There are 17 residues in the CDR3. Germline assignment: CDR1 WNHNN and CDR2 SYGVQD (reference sequence). CDR3 DNA sequence: TGCGCCAGCAGTGAACAGCCCGGGACTAGCGTTAACAATGAGCAGTTCTTC. Translated: CASSEQPGTSVNNEQFF.

The rearrangement uses TRBV28 and TRBJ1-1; D uncertain. V shed 5 bases and J shed 4 bases, with 5 bases lying between them. The germline V gene encodes CDR1 MDHEN and CDR2 SYDVKM. The CDR3 runs 11 residues. CDR3: CASSRGTEAFF. The CDR3, as DNA: TGTGCCAGCAGTCGGGGCACTGAAGCTTTCTTT. Full variable domain (remainder filled in from reference TRBV28 and TRBJ1-1): DVKVTQSSRYLVKRTGEKVFLECVQDMDHENMFWYRQDPGLGLRLIYFSYDVKMKEKGDIPEGYSVSREKKERFSLILESASTNQTSMYLCASSRGTEAFFGQGTRLTVV.

The chain employs TRBV2 and TRBJ1-5; 7 bases match TRBD1. CDR3 length equals 18 residues. Germline lookup yields CDR1 SNHLY and CDR2 FYNNEI. The junction had 16 bases not matched to a gene; V was cut back by 7 bases and J by 1 base. The CDR3 DNA reads TGTGCCAGCAAACGGGACAGATTCGAATGGGCGAGCAATCAGCCCCAGCATTTT. This codes for CASKRDRFEWASNQPQHF.

The chain has TRBV19 and TRBJ2-5, with TRBD1 as a possible D gene (6 bases). The V end lost 4 bases, the J end lost 5 bases, and 14 bases lay between the germline ends. The CDR3 contains 14 residues. Germline CDR1 and CDR2: LNHDA and SQIVND (reference sequence). Here the CDR3 reads CASSNTGPGETQYF. The CDR3 nucleotides read TGTGCCAGTAGTAATACAGGGCCCGGGGAGACCCAGTACTTC.

This chain's CDR3 is CASSATVPLSGNDNEQFF. The CDR3 DNA follows: TGTGCCAGCAGCGCCACGGTTCCTTTGAGCGGGAACGACAATGAGCAGTTCTTC. This sequence joins TRBV2 and TRBJ2-1; TRBD2 matches at 7 bases. The V and J ends lost 6 bases and 5 bases, in that order; junction bases with no gene match: 19. CDR3 length: 18 residues. Germline CDR1 SNHLY, CDR2 FYNNEI.

V is TRBV25-1 and J is TRBJ1-6; D possibly corresponds to TRBD1 (6 bases). CDR3 length: 15 residues. Per germline, CDR1 MGHDK and CDR2 SYGVNS. Deletions cut 5 bases from V and 10 bases from J, with 18 bases between. The CDR3 loop is CASSQTGIGGSPLHF. CDR3 coding DNA: TGTGCCAGCAGTCAGACAGGCATCGGCGGGTCACCCCTCCACTTT.